This entry lists 29 T cell receptor beta chains sequenced from one sample in a study of cytomegalovirus exposure and HLA in healthy donors. In the PCR, 60 Vbeta and 13 Jbeta primers were used. Only in-frame clones appear in the TCRdb table, and some are missing; sequencing was by immunoSEQ multiplex PCR. The profile covers about 170,000 clones, with about 80% appearing a single time and roughly 1.9% taken by the ten largest. The sequenced sample was PBMCs. Source of these receptors: a female donor in good health and CMV-seronegative.

The chain carries TRBV5-6 and TRBJ2-5; D remains unclear. CDR1 is SGHDT and CDR2 is YYEEEE in the germline V gene. Trimming stripped 3 bases from V and 1 base from J, with 13 bases between. The CDR3 consists of 15 residues. The CDR3, as DNA: TGTGCCAGCAGCTCCAAGGAAGCGTCCCAAGAGACCCAGTACTTC. Protein product: CASSSKEASQETQYF.

The chain combines TRBV4-1 with TRBJ1-2; TRBD1 aligns across 8 bases. The CDR3 sequence is 15 residues long. The germline CDR1 and CDR2 sequences are MGHRA and YSYEKL. Unmatched junction bases numbered 6, after V lost 0 bases and J lost 6 bases. The CDR3 bases are TGCGCCAGCAGCCAAGATAGTGGCAGGGGGCATGGCTACACCTTC. Its protein is CASSQDSGRGHGYTF.

V usage is TRBV5-1 and J usage is TRBJ2-7, with a possible D match to TRBD1 (6 bases). The CDR3 sequence is 15 residues long. Trimming removed 3 bases from V and 4 bases from J, with 17 bases in between. CDR1 is SGHRS, CDR2 YFSETQ, per germline. CDR3 region: CASSSKTGRSYEQYF. The CDR3 DNA is TGCGCCAGCAGCTCTAAGACAGGCCGCTCTTACGAGCAGTACTTC. Drawing the rest from reference TRBV5-1 and TRBJ2-7, the complete variable domain is KAGVTQTPRYLIKTRGQQVTLSCSPISGHRSVSWYQQTPGQGLQFLFEYFSETQRNKGNFPGRFSGRQFSNSRSEMNVSTLELGDSALYLCASSSKTGRSYEQYFGPGTRLTVT.

The chain joins TRBV2 to TRBJ2-6; possible D gene TRBD1, 5 bases. Germline CDR1 and CDR2: SNHLY and FYNNEI. The CDR3 is made up of 13 amino acids. Trimming took off 9 bases at V and 0 bases at J, with 6 bases between the two ends. The CDR3 DNA follows: TGTGCCAGAAGGGGCTCTGGGGCCAACGTCCTGACTTTC. It is translated as CARRGSGANVLTF. The variable domain in full, completed from reference TRBV2 and TRBJ2-6, reads EPEVTQTPSHQVTQMGQEVILRCVPISNHLYFYWYRQILGQKVEFLVSFYNNEISEKSEIFDDQFSVERPDGSNFTLKIRSTKLEDSAMYFCARRGSGANVLTFGAGSRLTVL.

This clone was recorded a few times. The rearrangement links TRBV7-2 to TRBJ2-2, with 7 bases identical to TRBD2. The CDR3 covers 14 residues. Germline CDR1 SGHTA, CDR2 FQGNSA. V shed 1 base, J shed 8 bases, and the junction held 4 bases outside the gene matches. The chain's CDR3 is CASSLDAGAGELFF. The DNA for the CDR3 is TGTGCCAGCAGCTTAGATGCGGGAGCTGGGGAGCTGTTTTTT.

The chain uses TRBV6-1 and TRBJ2-2, with D possibly matching TRBD2 (6 bases). The CDR3 spans 16 residues. V dropped 3 bases and J dropped 0 bases, with 11 bases sitting between them. Per the germline V gene, CDR1 is MNHNS and CDR2 is SASEGT. In DNA form, the CDR3 reads TGTGCCAGCAGTGAGGGACTTTTAACGAACACCGGGGAGCTGTTTTTT. Amino acids: CASSEGLLTNTGELFF.

The chain joins TRBV4-1 to TRBJ1-2, with TRBD1 as a possible D gene (6 bases). The CDR3 has 14 residues. Germline assignment: CDR1 MGHRA and CDR2 YSYEKL. Trimming took 0 bases from V and 6 from J, leaving 11 bases between them. CDR3 sequence (DNA): TGCGCCAGCAGCCAAGACGGGGACACCGATGGCTACACCTTC. It translates to CASSQDGDTDGYTF.

CDR3 loop: CAISQTPGQLTSGNTIYF. Here the CDR3 DNA reads TGTGCCATCAGTCAGACCCCGGGACAGCTTACCTCTGGAAACACCATATATTTT. The chain recombines TRBV10-3 with TRBJ1-3; 7 nucleotides align to TRBD1. The ends lost 5 bases at V and 0 bases at J; junction bases unmatched: 13. Germline V gene data show CDR1 as ENHRY and CDR2 as SYGVKD. This CDR3 region has 18 residues.

The rearrangement joins TRBV7-7 to TRBJ1-6; D perhaps matches TRBD1 (5 bases). The V and J ends lost 1 base and 3 bases respectively, with 10 bases between them. The CDR3 runs to 16 residues. In germline, CDR1 is SSHAT, CDR2 FNYEAQ (reference sequence). CDR3 nucleotides: TGTGCCAGCAGCTTAGAGGCAGGGCTCTATAATTCACCCCTCCACTTT. Its protein product is CASSLEAGLYNSPLHF.

This clone was picked up a small number of times. The chain uses TRBV19 and TRBJ1-2; 10 bases line up with TRBD1. The CDR3 covers 13 residues. Germline V gene data show CDR1 as LNHDA and CDR2 as SQIVND (reference sequence). The junction had 5 bases not matched to a gene; V was cut back by 3 bases and J by 10 bases. CDR3 sequence: CASSIRQGADYTF. In nucleotides, the CDR3 is TGTGCCAGTAGTATCAGACAGGGGGCGGACTACACCTTC.

This clone came up once. The rearrangement uses TRBV21-1 and TRBJ2-7; the table gives TRBD2 as D, unverified against the DNA. TRBV21-1 has pseudogene status. The CDR3 covers 13 residues. As DNA, the CDR3 is TGTGCCAGCCTTGCGGGGGGAGTATGCGTGGAGTACTTC. Translated: CASLAGGVCVEYF.

This chain uses TRBV13 with TRBJ2-1; D is unclear. The CDR3 extends over 11 amino acids. V was pared by 5 bases and J by 8 bases, with 7 bases between. Germline values: CDR1 PRHDT, CDR2 FYEKMQ (reference sequence). CDR3 protein: CASSPGDEQFF. The CDR3 DNA follows: TGTGCCAGCAGCCCCGGAGATGAGCAGTTCTTC.

In this sample, this clone turned up a few times. The V call is TRBV6-6, the J call TRBJ1-2; no clear D. CDR3 length equals 16 residues. Per germline, CDR1 MNHNY and CDR2 SVGAGI (reference sequence). Trimming left V 2 bases short and J 4 bases short, with 17 bases between. The CDR3 sequence: CASSYGESPIVYGYTF. The DNA for the CDR3 is TGTGCCAGCAGTTACGGGGAGTCGCCGATCGTCTATGGCTACACCTTC.

This clone was recorded once. The V and J genes are TRBV30 and TRBJ2-6; 8 nucleotides line up with TRBD1. The trim removed 0 bases at V and 2 bases at J, leaving 12 bases unmatched. Germline V gene lookup returns CDR1 GTSNPN and CDR2 SVGIG (reference sequence). CDR3 length: 19 amino acids. The CDR3 region has the DNA TGTGCCTGGAGTGTGGAAACAGGGGGATCTTTACCTGGGGCCAACGTCCTGACTTTC. Protein sequence: CAWSVETGGSLPGANVLTF.

CDR3 sequence: CASSSNRGRGYTF. CDR3 DNA sequence: TGTGCCAGCAGCTCTAACAGGGGTCGGGGCTACACCTTC. This chain links TRBV5-4 with TRBJ1-2, with 7 bases that match TRBD1. The germline V gene has CDR1 SGHNT and CDR2 YYREEE (reference sequence). The CDR3 has 13 residues. Unmatched junction bases numbered 7, after V lost 3 bases and J lost 8 bases.

This clone was seen a few times. The chain combines TRBV30 with TRBJ1-2; weak D call: TRBD1 (5 bases). Trimming removed 2 bases at V and 4 bases at J, with 14 bases between. Germline V gene data show CDR1 as GTSNPN and CDR2 as SVGIG (reference sequence). The CDR3 is 14 amino acids. In nucleotides, the CDR3 is TGTGCCTGGAGTCCGGACACTCCTACCTATGGCTACACCTTC. This codes for CAWSPDTPTYGYTF.

The J gene is TRBJ2-2, the V gene TRBV6-5; TRBD2 might be the D (6 bases). This CDR3 is built from 15 residues. Per the germline V gene, CDR1 is MNHEY and CDR2 is SVGAGI. CDR3 protein: CASCGGAGRGGELFF. The CDR3 DNA follows: TGTGCGAGCTGCGGTGGGGCGGGGCGCGGCGGGGAGCTGTTTTTT.

The chain carries TRBV20-1 and TRBJ1-1; D possibly corresponds to TRBD1 (6 bases). The germline V and J ends were trimmed by 7 bases and 8 bases, with 14 bases remaining between them. CDR1 and CDR2 from the germline V gene are DFQATT and SNEGSKA (reference sequence). The CDR3 is made up of 11 amino acids. The chain's CDR3 is CSGKGRGEAFF. DNA for the CDR3: TGCAGTGGTAAGGGGAGGGGGGAAGCTTTCTTT.

This clone was observed many times. V usage is TRBV2 and J usage is TRBJ1-1; 7 bases agree with TRBD1. The germline gives CDR1 SNHLY, CDR2 FYNNEI. V was pared by 6 bases and J by 9 bases, with 7 bases of the junction left unmatched. The CDR3 totals 12 residues. The CDR3 sequence: CASSGDSKQAFF. The CDR3 DNA sequence: TGTGCCAGCAGCGGGGACAGTAAACAAGCTTTCTTT.

This rearrangement joins TRBV27 to TRBJ2-1; 7 nucleotides match TRBD2. Germline CDR1 reads MNHEY; CDR2 reads SMNVEV (reference sequence). CDR3 size: 15 residues. The J segment lost 7 bases and the V segment lost 6 bases, leaving 12 bases of the junction unmatched. The CDR3 region is CASSPIGLEENEQFF. In nucleotides, the CDR3 is TGTGCCAGCAGCCCCATCGGACTAGAAGAGAATGAGCAGTTCTTC.

This CDR3 is CASSSGTDPYGYTF. CDR3 coding DNA: TGTGCCAGCAGTTCGGGGACAGACCCCTATGGCTACACCTTC. This rearrangement joins TRBV27 to TRBJ1-2; TRBD1 matches 7 bases. The V gene's germline CDR1 is MNHEY and CDR2 SMNVEV (reference sequence). CDR3 length: 14 residues. V shed 4 bases, J shed 4 bases, and the junction held 6 bases outside the gene matches.

This clone was detected only a few times. The chain uses TRBV25-1 and TRBJ2-7, with D maybe TRBD1 (6 bases). The ends were cut back, 6 bases at V and 2 bases at J, with 14 bases in the middle. The CDR3 contains 14 residues. From germline, CDR1 is MGHDK and CDR2 SYGVNS. CDR3 bases: TGTGCCAGCAGACCGGGACACTTTACCTACGAGCAGTACTTC. It yields the protein CASRPGHFTYEQYF.

This rearrangement joins TRBV29-1 to TRBJ2-7, with 9 bases aligning to TRBD1. The CDR3 length is 14 residues. Germline V gives CDR1 SQVTM, CDR2 ANQGSEA. With 6 bases clipped from V and 4 bases from J, the junction kept 10 bases outside the gene matches. The DNA of the CDR3 is TGCAGCGTGCGCCCCGGGACAGGGTCATACGAGCAGTACTTC. It yields the protein CSVRPGTGSYEQYF.

This rearrangement joins TRBV11-3 to TRBJ2-3, with TRBD2 as a possible D gene (5 bases). The length of the CDR3 is 12 residues. Germline V gives CDR1 SGHNT, CDR2 YENEEA. The germline V and J ends were trimmed by 5 bases and 6 bases, with 9 bases remaining between them. The CDR3 spells CASSAPGDTQYF. In nucleotides, the CDR3 is TGTGCCAGCAGCGCCCCGGGGGATACGCAGTATTTT. Complete variable domain (other parts from reference TRBV11-3 and TRBJ2-3): EAGVVQSPRYKIIEKKQPVAFWCNPISGHNTLYWYLQNLGQGPELLIRYENEEAVDDSQLPKDRFSAERLKGVDSTLKIQPAELGDSAVYLCASSAPGDTQYFGPGTRLTVL.

This clone was counted a few times. This rearrangement joins TRBV19 to TRBJ2-3, with 10 bases aligning to TRBD2. With V trimmed by 5 bases and J by 0 bases, 8 bases remained unmatched. Germline lookup yields CDR1 LNHDA and CDR2 SQIVND (reference sequence). The CDR3 is 17 residues long. The CDR3 DNA is TGTGCCAGTAGTTCGCGGACTAGCGGAACTAGCACAGATACGCAGTATTTT. It yields the protein CASSSRTSGTSTDTQYF.

This sequence joins TRBV19 and TRBJ1-2, with a possible D match to TRBD1 (6 bases). Per germline, CDR1 LNHDA and CDR2 SQIVND (reference sequence). Trimming shortened V by 5 bases and J by 0 bases, and 10 bases separated the two germline ends. CDR3 length equals 14 residues. CDR3 sequence reads: CASSLQGPNYGYTF. The DNA for the CDR3 is TGTGCCAGTAGTTTACAGGGTCCTAACTATGGCTACACCTTC.

This sequence joins TRBV5-1 and TRBJ2-5, with a weak D call TRBD2 (6 bases). The length of the CDR3 is 16 residues. V was shortened by 2 bases and J by 1 base, with 15 bases between the two germline ends. CDR1 is SGHRS and CDR2 is YFSETQ in the germline V gene. CDR3 nucleotide sequence: TGCGCCAGCAGCTTAGGGCAGGGAGGAGGCCAAGAGACCCAGTACTTC. It yields the protein CASSLGQGGGQETQYF.

The chain employs TRBV7-9 and TRBJ1-3; 9 bases fit TRBD1. This CDR3 contains 16 residues. V lost 5 bases to trimming and J lost 0 bases; unmatched junction nucleotides: 5. The germline gives CDR1 SEHNR, CDR2 FQNEAQ (reference sequence). Here the CDR3 DNA reads TGTGCCAGCAGCCGAGGGACAGGGAACTCTGGAAACACCATATATTTT. Protein product: CASSRGTGNSGNTIYF.

This clone has only a few counts. The chain couples TRBV5-6 to TRBJ2-7, with D tentatively TRBD1 (5 bases). Trimming shortened V by 0 bases and J by 2 bases, and 6 bases separated the two germline ends. Per the germline V gene, CDR1 is SGHDT and CDR2 is YYEEEE. The CDR3 consists of 13 residues. As DNA, the CDR3 is TGTGCCAGCAGCTTGGTGGACACCTACGAGCAGTACTTC. Amino acids: CASSLVDTYEQYF.